This is a list of T cell receptor beta chains from one sample in a study of T cell responses to AZD1222 COVID-19 vaccine. Some clones are missing from TCRdb's copy, which holds only in-frame ones; the method was immunoSEQ multiplex PCR. The sample shows 150,000 to 200,000 clones, 92% of them seen only once. The sample here was peripheral blood, taken 28 days after the second AZD1222 dose. Source of these receptors: an adult who received the AZD1222 COVID-19 vaccine. Each CDR3 is given with its conserved first and last residue.

>TRBV15|15|TRBJ2-1
CATRSGSGSYNEQFF
>TRBV6-4|13|TRBJ2-1
CASSDSGGLAQFF
>TRBV6-2/TRBV6-3|16|TRBJ1-1
CASSSLPGQGSTEAFF
>TRBV10-2|14|TRBJ2-7
CASLLGAPSYEQYF
>TRBV7-9|16|TRBJ1-2
CASSSAEVLMGYGYTF
>TRBV19|14|TRBJ1-4
CASSIDGFSEKLFF
>TRBV28|15|TRBJ1-1
CASRDPYPSGTEAFF
>TRBV5-8|14|TRBJ2-7
CASSYRTGRYEQYF
>TRBV6-5|14|TRBJ1-6
CASGVGAGNSPLHF
>TRBV10-2|14|TRBJ2-3
CASSAPPNTDTQYF
>TRBV19|16|TRBJ2-7
CASSMARTAGGYEQYF
>TRBV21-1|16|TRBJ2-7
CASSTTFRDRAYEQYF
>TRBV19|15|TRBJ2-3
CASSFLAGGQDTQYF
>TRBV30|12|TRBJ1-6
CACSRYNSPLHF
>TRBV9|15|TRBJ1-3
CASSESGGYGNTIYF
>TRBV7-9|15|TRBJ1-2
CASSLVATPENGYTF
>TRBV5-4|15|TRBJ2-7
CASSDPGQGVYEQYF
>TRBV7-9|18|TRBJ2-5
CASSLAFGTEGGNQTQYF
>TRBV4-2|18|TRBJ1-4
CASSQDLTGYGTNEKLFF
>TRBV20-1|11|TRBJ1-2
CTSWKIDGYTF
>TRBV7-2|15|TRBJ1-1
CASSLVARGRTEAFF
>TRBV7-2|15|TRBJ1-2
CASSLGQATLYGYTF
>TRBV18|13|TRBJ1-1
CASSPRQNTEAFF
>TRBV6-5|14|TRBJ1-2
CASRWPQGARGYTF
>TRBV3-1/TRBV3-2|11|TRBJ1-1
CASSQTQRAFF
>TRBV6-5|14|TRBJ1-1
CASSYSNRGAEAFF
>TRBV10-2|13|TRBJ1-3
CASSQEDGNTIYF
>TRBV29-1|14|TRBJ2-1
CSVEKSSRANEQFF
>TRBV5-6|16|TRBJ1-2
CASSLNGQRNNYGYTF
>TRBV10-2|18|TRBJ2-3
CASSDGGVNGPSTDTQYF